This entry lists 24 T cell receptor beta chains sequenced from one sample in a study of control samples from healthy donors and cancer patients. Profiling relied on immunoSEQ multiplex PCR, and the TCRdb table lists in-frame clones only, not all of them. The sample lists approximately 82,000 clones, about 87% occurring once. Sequenced sample: blood. Every receptor here comes from a man in his forties or fifties in good health.

The chain employs TRBV5-1 and TRBJ1-4; D remains ambiguous. CDR1 is SGHRS and CDR2 is YFSETQ in the germline V gene. Trimming stripped 0 bases from V and 4 bases from J, with 4 bases between. This CDR3 spans 13 amino acids. CDR3 amino acids: CASSLGFNEKLFF. CDR3 coding DNA: TGCGCCAGCAGCTTGGGGTTTAATGAAAAACTGTTTTTT.

The rearrangement joins TRBV19 to TRBJ2-3; D gene uncertain. Deletions cut 6 bases from V and 0 bases from J, with 25 bases between. The CDR3 length is 19 residues. Germline V gene data show CDR1 as LNHDA and CDR2 as SQIVND (reference sequence). CDR3 sequence: CASRTTYYQEPASTDTQYF. The CDR3 DNA sequence: TGTGCCAGTAGGACCACCTATTACCAGGAGCCTGCTAGCACAGATACGCAGTATTTT.

The chain links TRBV10-3 to TRBJ2-1; 9 bases agree with TRBD2. Germline trimming cut 2 bases from V and 8 bases from J; bases unmatched to any gene: 7. This CDR3 spans 15 amino acids. The germline CDR1 and CDR2 sequences are ENHRY and SYGVKD. Here the CDR3 DNA reads TGTGCCATCAGTGAGAATGCGGGGGGGCTCGATGAGCAGTTCTTC. Protein product: CAISENAGGLDEQFF.

The chain carries TRBV18 and TRBJ1-4, with D unresolved. The CDR3 consists of 13 residues. The germline V and J ends were trimmed by 2 bases and 6 bases, with 7 bases remaining between them. From germline, CDR1 is KGHSH and CDR2 LQKENI. The CDR3 DNA is TGTGCCAGCTCACCAGGCAGTGATGAAAAACTGTTTTTT. Translating gives CASSPGSDEKLFF.

The chain combines TRBV18 with TRBJ1-6; TRBD1 is a possible D gene (6 bases). The CDR3 loop spans 16 amino acids. Trimming took off 3 bases at V and 8 bases at J, with 17 bases between the two ends. CDR1 and CDR2 from the germline V gene are KGHSH and LQKENI. CDR3 DNA: TGTGCCAGCTCACCCCGTAACAGGGCTGGAGATTCACCCCTCCACTTT. This gives the protein CASSPRNRAGDSPLHF.

This rearrangement joins TRBV28 to TRBJ1-1, with D uncertain. The CDR3 covers 13 residues. V lost 3 bases to trimming and J lost 3 bases, with 8 bases between them. Germline-derived CDR1 and CDR2 are MDHEN and SYDVKM. CDR3 region: CASSFRRDTEAFF. The CDR3 DNA reads as TGTGCCAGCAGTTTCAGGAGGGACACTGAAGCTTTCTTT. The full variable domain, its missing parts supplied by reference TRBV28 and TRBJ1-1, is DVKVTQSSRYLVKRTGEKVFLECVQDMDHENMFWYRQDPGLGLRLIYFSYDVKMKEKGDIPEGYSVSREKKERFSLILESASTNQTSMYLCASSFRRDTEAFFGQGTRLTVV.

The chain employs TRBV6-4 and TRBJ2-7, with D unclear. CDR3 length: 14 residues. Germline V gene lookup returns CDR1 MRHNA and CDR2 SNTAGT. Trimming removed 0 bases from V and 7 bases from J, with 13 bases in between. CDR3 residues: CASSDSKAGWEQYF. CDR3 sequence (DNA): TGTGCCAGCAGTGACTCGAAGGCTGGGTGGGAGCAGTACTTC.

The V and J genes are TRBV6-5 and TRBJ2-1; D ambiguous. Trimming shortened V by 1 base and J by 6 bases, and 13 bases separated the two germline ends. This CDR3 comprises 15 residues. The germline V gene encodes CDR1 MNHEY and CDR2 SVGAGI. This chain's CDR3 is CASSYYGQVRNEQFF. The CDR3 DNA reads as TGTGCCAGCAGTTACTACGGGCAGGTACGCAATGAGCAGTTCTTC.

The V and J genes are TRBV4-3 and TRBJ1-2; D is possibly TRBD1 (5 bases). This CDR3 region has 15 residues. Germline values: CDR1 LGHNA, CDR2 YSLEER. Trimming left V 0 bases short and J 4 bases short, with 12 bases between. The CDR3 reads CASSQETRGPYGYTF. CDR3 DNA: TGCGCCAGCAGCCAAGAGACTAGGGGACCCTATGGCTACACCTTC.

V is TRBV7-9 and J is TRBJ2-7; D not certain. CDR3 size: 11 residues. V was trimmed by 1 base and J by 5 bases, leaving 3 bases between them. CDR1 and CDR2 from the germline V gene are SEHNR and FQNEAQ (reference sequence). Here the CDR3 reads CASSLGNEQYF. For the CDR3, the DNA is TGTGCCAGCAGCTTAGGCAACGAGCAGTACTTC.

The gene calls are TRBV19 and TRBJ1-2; 11 nucleotides line up with TRBD1. Germline values: CDR1 LNHDA, CDR2 SQIVND (reference sequence). This CDR3 contains 13 residues. Trimming removed 7 bases from V and 4 bases from J; junction bases left unmatched: 2. DNA for the CDR3: TGTGCCAGTACCGGACAGGGGGCCTATGGCTACACCTTC. Its translation: CASTGQGAYGYTF.

This sequence joins TRBV12-3 or TRBV12-4 and TRBJ2-1; 7 positions match TRBD2. This CDR3 region has 11 residues. Trimming removed 6 bases from V and 12 bases from J; junction bases left unmatched: 5. In DNA form, the CDR3 reads TGTGCCAGCAGCCTAGGACTAGGGCAGTTCTTC. The encoded protein is CASSLGLGQFF.

This chain's CDR3 is CASRGPEFLSLHF. The CDR3 coding sequence is TGCGCCAGCAGGGGCCCTGAATTTTTGTCCCTCCACTTT. This rearrangement joins TRBV5-1 to TRBJ1-6; unclear D gene. The CDR3 loop spans 13 amino acids. CDR1 and CDR2 from the germline V gene are SGHRS and YFSETQ. V shed 5 bases and J shed 14 bases, with 17 bases lying between them.

This clone showed up just a few times. J is TRBJ1-3 and V is TRBV5-1; weak D call: TRBD1 (5 bases). The CDR3 runs 16 residues. Germline loops: CDR1 SGHRS, CDR2 YFSETQ. V was cut by 4 bases and J by 0 bases, with 14 bases left in between. As DNA, the CDR3 is TGCGCCAGCAGCATAGGGACTCCGTTCTCTGGAAACACCATATATTTT. It yields the protein CASSIGTPFSGNTIYF.

The rearrangement uses TRBV4-3 and TRBJ2-5, with 7 positions matching TRBD1. The CDR3 is 15 residues long. In germline, CDR1 is LGHNA, CDR2 YSLEER. The V gene end was trimmed by 4 bases and the J gene end by 5 bases; junction bases not matched to a gene: 10. The CDR3 spells CASSLTTGARETQYF. For the CDR3, the DNA is TGCGCCAGCAGCCTTACTACAGGGGCGCGGGAGACCCAGTACTTC.

This rearrangement joins TRBV19 to TRBJ1-5; 8 positions agree with TRBD1. Germline lookup yields CDR1 LNHDA and CDR2 SQIVND (reference sequence). The CDR3 is made up of 15 amino acids. After removal of 3 bases from V and 6 bases from J, the junction contained 7 bases not matched to a gene. CDR3 sequence (DNA): TGTGCCAGTAGTATTAGGTCAGGGGGCGGTCAGCCCCAGCATTTT. Translated, it gives CASSIRSGGGQPQHF.

This clone has just a few counts. The rearrangement joins TRBV5-8 to TRBJ2-7; no clear D. Deletions cut 0 bases from V and 2 bases from J, with 9 bases between. Germline CDR1 reads SGHTS; CDR2 reads YDEGEE. The CDR3 runs 14 residues. CDR3 coding DNA: TGTGCCAGCAGCTTGGTTGGCTTTGCCTACGAGCAGTACTTC. Residues: CASSLVGFAYEQYF. Based on the CDR3 plus reference TRBV5-8 and TRBJ2-7, the full variable domain is EAGVTQSPTHLIKTRGQQATLRCSPISGHTSVYWYQQALGLGLQFLLWYDEGEERNRGNFPPRFSGRQFPNYSSELNVNALELEDSALYLCASSLVGFAYEQYFGPGTRLTVT.

The chain joins TRBV2 to TRBJ2-4; a possible D gene is TRBD2 (5 bases). Trimming stripped 8 bases from V and 0 bases from J, with 11 bases between. CDR1 and CDR2 (germline): SNHLY, FYNNEI. The CDR3 has 14 residues. The CDR3 sequence: CASLLGEAKNIQYF. DNA of the CDR3: TGTGCCAGCCTCCTGGGAGAAGCCAAAAACATTCAGTACTTC.

The J gene is TRBJ1-2, the V gene TRBV27; tentative D call: TRBD1 (6 bases). Trimming cost V 4 bases and J 6 bases, with 12 bases left between them. The V gene's germline CDR1 is MNHEY and CDR2 SMNVEV (reference sequence). This CDR3 has 13 amino acids. This chain's CDR3 is CASSYRDNDGYTF. CDR3 sequence (DNA): TGTGCCAGCAGTTATAGGGACAATGATGGCTACACCTTC.

V is TRBV3-1 (or the pseudogene TRBV3-2) and J is TRBJ1-1; no definite D call. The CDR3 totals 11 residues. V dropped 2 bases and J dropped 3 bases, with 1 base sitting between them. Germline CDR1 LGHDT, CDR2 YNNKEL (reference sequence). CDR3 in amino acids: CASSQYTEAFF. The CDR3 nucleotides are TGTGCCAGCAGCCAATACACTGAAGCTTTCTTT.

This clone has more than one count but fewer than ten. Other DNA sequences from this sample encode an identical CDR3 as well. The rearrangement joins TRBV19 to TRBJ2-1; D remains unclear. Germline V lookup: CDR1 LNHDA, CDR2 SQIVND (reference sequence). Trimming cost V 8 bases and J 8 bases, with 13 bases left between them. The CDR3 spans 12 residues. The CDR3 region has the DNA TGTGCCAGTGGGGTCGGGTTGGATGAGCAGTTCTTC. This encodes CASGVGLDEQFF.

Only a few counts were recorded for this clone. This rearrangement joins TRBV19 to TRBJ1-2; tentative D call: TRBD1 (5 bases). The germline V gene has CDR1 LNHDA and CDR2 SQIVND (reference sequence). With 7 bases removed from V and 3 bases from J, the gap between germline ends came to 12 bases. The CDR3 totals 13 residues. Here the CDR3 DNA reads TGTGCCAGTACCAAACAGGATTACTATGGCTACACCTTC. Protein: CASTKQDYYGYTF.

V gene TRBV5-1 combines with J gene TRBJ1-5; 7 bases match TRBD1. Germline loops: CDR1 SGHRS, CDR2 YFSETQ. With V trimmed by 0 bases and J by 0 bases, 6 bases remained unmatched. CDR3 length: 17 residues. The chain's CDR3 is CASSLAAGGHSNQPQHF. CDR3 sequence (DNA): TGCGCCAGCAGCTTGGCCGCAGGGGGTCATAGCAATCAGCCCCAGCATTTT.

The rearrangement uses TRBV6-1 and TRBJ2-3; 8 bases line up with TRBD1. The CDR3 totals 15 residues. Germline trimming cut 0 bases from V and 6 bases from J; bases unmatched to any gene: 5. Germline V lookup: CDR1 MNHNS, CDR2 SASEGT. The DNA for the CDR3 is TGTGCCAGCAGTGAAGCTTACAGGGGGATGGATACGCAGTATTTT. Amino acid sequence: CASSEAYRGMDTQYF.